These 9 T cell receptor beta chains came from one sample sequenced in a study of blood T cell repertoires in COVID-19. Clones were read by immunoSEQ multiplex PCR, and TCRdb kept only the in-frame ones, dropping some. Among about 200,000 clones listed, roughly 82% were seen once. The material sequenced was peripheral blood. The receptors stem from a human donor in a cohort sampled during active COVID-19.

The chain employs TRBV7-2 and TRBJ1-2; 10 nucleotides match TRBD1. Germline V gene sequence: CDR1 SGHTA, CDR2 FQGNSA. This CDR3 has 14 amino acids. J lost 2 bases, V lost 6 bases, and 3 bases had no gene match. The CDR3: CASRRQGANYGYTF. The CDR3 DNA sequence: TGTGCCAGCAGACGACAGGGGGCGAACTATGGCTACACCTTC. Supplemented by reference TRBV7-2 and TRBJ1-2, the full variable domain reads GAGVSQSPSNKVTEKGKDVELRCDPISGHTALYWYRQSLGQGLEFLIYFQGNSAPDKSGLPSDRFSAERTGGSVSTLTIQRTQQEDSAVYLCASRRQGANYGYTFGSGTRLTVV.

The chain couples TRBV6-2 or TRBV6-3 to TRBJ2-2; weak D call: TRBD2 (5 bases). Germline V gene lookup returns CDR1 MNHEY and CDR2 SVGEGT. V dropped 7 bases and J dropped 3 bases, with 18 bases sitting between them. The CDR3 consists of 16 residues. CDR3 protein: CASIPQRRWDTGELFF. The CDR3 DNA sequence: TGTGCCAGCATCCCCCAGCGGAGGTGGGACACCGGGGAGCTGTTTTTT.

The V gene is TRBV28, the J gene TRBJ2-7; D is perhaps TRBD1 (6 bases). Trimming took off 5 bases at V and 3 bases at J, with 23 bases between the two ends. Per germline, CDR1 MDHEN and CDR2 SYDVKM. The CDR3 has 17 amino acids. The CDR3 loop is CASSPLLDSQRVYEQYF. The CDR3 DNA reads TGTGCCAGCAGTCCACTGCTGGACAGCCAGAGAGTCTACGAGCAGTACTTC.

CDR3 bases: TGTGCCACCAGCTTCAGCAGGGCAGTCAATCAGCCCCAGCATTTT. This codes for CATSFSRAVNQPQHF. The chain combines TRBV15 with TRBJ1-5, with D possibly matching TRBD1 (5 bases). Germline values: CDR1 LNHNV, CDR2 YYDKDF (reference sequence). This CDR3 has 15 amino acids. V shed 5 bases and J shed 3 bases, with 14 bases lying between them. The full variable domain, rest sourced from reference TRBV15 and TRBJ1-5, is DAMVIQNPRYQVTQFGKPVTLSCSQTLNHNVMYWYQQKSSQAPKLLFHYYDKDFNNEADTPDNFQSRRPNTSFCFLDIRSPGLGDTAMYLCATSFSRAVNQPQHFGDGTRLSIL.

The chain's CDR3 is CASSLGHNINQPQHF. In DNA form, the CDR3 reads TGTGCCAGCAGCTTAGGACACAACATCAATCAGCCCCAGCATTTT. The chain links TRBV5-6 to TRBJ1-5; tentatively, D is TRBD1 (5 bases). The germline V and J ends were trimmed by 2 bases and 3 bases, with 12 bases remaining between them. This CDR3 is 15 amino acids long. Per the germline V gene, CDR1 is SGHDT and CDR2 is YYEEEE.

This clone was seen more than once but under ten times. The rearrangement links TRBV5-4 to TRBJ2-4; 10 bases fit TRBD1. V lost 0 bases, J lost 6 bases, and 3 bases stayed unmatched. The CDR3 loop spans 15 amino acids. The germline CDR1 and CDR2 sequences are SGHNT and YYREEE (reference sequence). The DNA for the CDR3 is TGTGCCAGCAGCTTGGGACAGGGGGCAGGAAACATTCAGTACTTC. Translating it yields CASSLGQGAGNIQYF.

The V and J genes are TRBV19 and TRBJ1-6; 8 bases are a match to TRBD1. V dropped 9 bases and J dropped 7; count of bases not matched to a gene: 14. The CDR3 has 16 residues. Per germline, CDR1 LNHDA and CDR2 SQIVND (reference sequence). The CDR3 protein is CASQDRPGQANSPLHF. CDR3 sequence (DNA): TGTGCCAGCCAGGACCGACCGGGACAGGCCAATTCACCCCTCCACTTT.

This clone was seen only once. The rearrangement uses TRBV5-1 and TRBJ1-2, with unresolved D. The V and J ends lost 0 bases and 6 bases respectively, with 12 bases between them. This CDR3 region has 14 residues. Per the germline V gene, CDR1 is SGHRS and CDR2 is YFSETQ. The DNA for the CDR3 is TGCGCCAGCAGCTTGGAGGCAGGCCGGAATGGCTACACCTTC. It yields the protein CASSLEAGRNGYTF.

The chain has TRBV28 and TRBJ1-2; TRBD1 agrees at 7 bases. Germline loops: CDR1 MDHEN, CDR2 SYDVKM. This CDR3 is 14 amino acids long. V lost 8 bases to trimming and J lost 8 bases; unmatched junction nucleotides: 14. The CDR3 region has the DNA TGTGCCAGCCACGAAAGGGGGCGCGTATCCGGCTACACCTTC. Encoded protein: CASHERGRVSGYTF.